The rows below give T cell receptor beta chains drawn from one sample of a study of T cell changes during pregnancy in multiple sclerosis. Sequenced by immunoSEQ multiplex PCR; TCRdb stores in-frame clones only, minus some. The sample consists of about 38,000 clones, 90% to 95% of them appearing once. Sequenced here: CD4+ T cells from peripheral blood mononuclear cells, sampled in the third trimester of pregnancy. Receptor source: a female donor in good health, enrolled as a control in a pregnancy study. Each CDR3 is given with its conserved first and last residue. A D gene is named only where the DNA matches it firmly. For some rows the clone size is stated as once, few or many, or as a class when expanded; others skip it.

d_gene	v_gene	abundance	j_gene	CDR3aa	CDR3nt
.	TRBV2	.	TRBJ1-1	CASSAQINTEAFF	TGTGCCAGCAGTGCACAGATTAACACTGAAGCTTTCTTT
TRBD1	TRBV5-6	once	TRBJ2-7	CASSLYGTGGSYEQYF	TGTGCCAGCAGCTTGTATGGGACAGGGGGCTCCTACGAGCAGTACTTC
TRBD1	TRBV5-1	.	TRBJ1-1	CASSLSAGGETEAFF	TGCGCCAGCAGCTTGTCGGCAGGGGGCGAAACTGAAGCTTTCTTT
.	TRBV5-1	.	TRBJ1-1	CASSPGEGTEAFF	TGCGCCAGCAGCCCGGGGGAGGGCACTGAAGCTTTCTTT
.	TRBV2	.	TRBJ2-3	CASSEVSITDTQYF	TGTGCCAGCAGTGAAGTGTCTATCACAGATACGCAGTATTTT
TRBD2	TRBV13	.	TRBJ2-2	CASSLGSGTSELAGELFF	TGTGCCAGCAGCTTAGGGTCCGGGACTAGCGAGCTCGCCGGGGAGCTGTTTTTT
.	TRBV19	once	TRBJ2-3	CASRQGADTQYF	TGTGCCAGTAGGCAGGGTGCAGATACGCAGTATTTT
TRBD2	TRBV5-1	.	TRBJ2-1	CASSLTLAGGLEQFF	TGCGCCAGCAGCTTGACACTAGCGGGAGGGCTTGAGCAGTTCTTC
TRBD1	TRBV2	.	TRBJ1-6	CASRWTGGSPLHF	TGTGCCAGCAGATGGACAGGGGGCTCACCCCTCCACTTT
TRBD1	TRBV11-2	.	TRBJ2-1	CASSLRDRGQEQFF	TGTGCCAGCAGCTTAAGGGACAGGGGGCAAGAGCAGTTCTTC
.	TRBV10-3	.	TRBJ1-3	CAIGGRGGGFGNTIYF	TGTGCCATCGGGGGCCGAGGCGGGGGCTTTGGAAACACCATATATTTT
TRBD2	TRBV4-1	.	TRBJ2-7	CASSQGLLAGGASYEQYF	TGCGCCAGCAGCCAAGGCTTGCTAGCGGGGGGGGCCTCCTACGAGCAGTACTTC
TRBD1	TRBV7-9	.	TRBJ1-1	CASSTIPDRRNTEAFF	TGTGCCAGCAGTACCATACCGGACAGGAGGAACACTGAAGCTTTCTTT
TRBD1	TRBV6-5	.	TRBJ1-2	CASSQLTGTYGYTF	TGTGCCAGCAGCCAGCTGACAGGGACCTATGGCTACACCTTC
TRBD1	TRBV5-6	.	TRBJ1-2	CASSLRQGATGYTF	TGTGCCAGCAGCTTGAGACAGGGGGCGACAGGCTACACCTTC
.	TRBV5-6	.	TRBJ2-2	CASSLSGLTTGELFF	TGTGCCAGCAGCTTATCGGGATTGACGACCGGGGAGCTGTTTTTT
.	TRBV7-8	.	TRBJ1-1	CASSFVRGTEAFF	TGTGCCAGCAGCTTTGTGCGGGGCACTGAAGCTTTCTTT
TRBD1	TRBV6-5	.	TRBJ2-7	CAAGTDLPYEQYF	TGTGCCGCCGGGACAGACCTTCCCTACGAGCAGTACTTC
TRBD1	TRBV5-1	.	TRBJ1-2	CASSSQGGTYGYTF	TGCGCCAGCAGCTCCCAAGGGGGCACCTATGGCTACACCTTC
TRBD1	TRBV27	.	TRBJ1-2	CASSLNRGNYGYTF	TGTGCCAGCAGTTTGAACAGGGGTAACTATGGCTACACCTTC
TRBD2	TRBV6-1	.	TRBJ2-3	CASSEGDSGIASTQYF	TGTGCCAGCAGTGAAGGGGATAGCGGGATAGCAAGTACGCAGTATTTT
.	TRBV5-4	.	TRBJ2-7	CASSQGTSRYEQYF	TGTGCCAGCAGCCAGGGGACCTCCCGTTACGAGCAGTACTTC
TRBD2	TRBV7-9	.	TRBJ2-1	CASSPLLAGGQDNEQFF	TGTGCCAGCAGCCCCCTACTAGCGGGGGGGCAAGACAATGAGCAGTTCTTC
TRBD2	TRBV30	.	TRBJ2-7	CAFRGGPYEQYF	TGTGCCTTCCGCGGGGGGCCCTACGAGCAGTACTTC
.	TRBV7-9	.	TRBJ2-1	CASSWVPEVAEQFF	TGTGCCAGCAGCTGGGTTCCGGAGGTTGCTGAGCAGTTCTTC
TRBD2	TRBV5-1	.	TRBJ2-7	CASSLGIAGTYEQYF	TGCGCCAGCAGCTTGGGGATAGCGGGGACATATGAGCAGTACTTC
TRBD1	TRBV7-9	.	TRBJ1-1	CASSLRQGAAFF	TGTGCCAGCAGCTTAAGACAGGGGGCAGCTTTCTTT
TRBD2	TRBV4-1	.	TRBJ2-3	CASSHLTSGGARDTQYF	TGCGCCAGCAGCCACCTGACTAGCGGGGGGGCGAGGGATACGCAGTATTTT
TRBD2	TRBV28	.	TRBJ2-1	CASSRTSGIRSYNEQFF	TGTGCCAGCAGTAGAACTAGCGGGATCAGATCCTACAATGAGCAGTTCTTC
TRBD2	TRBV6-5	.	TRBJ2-1	CASRWTSGRKSEQFF	TGTGCCAGCAGATGGACTAGCGGGAGAAAGAGTGAGCAGTTCTTC
.	TRBV19	once	TRBJ1-2	CASSLTLPSFIGYTF	TGTGCCAGTAGTTTGACACTCCCATCTTTTATTGGCTACACCTTC
.	TRBV7-9	few	TRBJ1-2	CASTAGERYTF	TGTGCCAGCACCGCCGGGGAGCGGTACACCTTC
TRBD1	TRBV5-1	.	TRBJ1-1	CASSPGDSQGTEAFF	TGCGCCAGCAGCCCCGGGGACAGTCAGGGCACTGAAGCTTTCTTT
TRBD2	TRBV18	.	TRBJ2-1	CASSPINRTSGRWNEQFF	TGTGCCAGCTCACCGATCAATCGGACTAGCGGGAGATGGAATGAGCAGTTCTTC
TRBD1	TRBV5-4	.	TRBJ2-3	CASSWDSQTDTQYF	TGTGCCAGCAGTTGGGACAGCCAAACAGATACGCAGTATTTT
TRBD2	TRBV4-2	.	TRBJ2-7	CASSRDSNGREQYF	TGTGCCAGCAGCCGGGACTCCAACGGGAGGGAGCAGTACTTC
TRBD2	TRBV27	.	TRBJ2-5	CASSRLAGGTQETQYF	TGTGCCAGCAGCCGACTAGCGGGAGGGACCCAAGAGACCCAGTACTTC
TRBD2	TRBV11-1	once	TRBJ2-5	CASSPGGGETQYF	TGTGCCAGCAGCCCCGGCGGGGGAGAGACCCAGTACTTC
TRBD1	TRBV10-3	.	TRBJ2-7	CGTGTGPYEQYF	TGTGGAACCGGGACAGGACCCTACGAGCAGTACTTC
.	TRBV21-1	.	TRBJ2-7	CASSPRASGRPYEQYF	TGTGCCAGCAGCCCGCGGGCTAGCGGGAGGCCTTACGAGCAGTACTTC
.	TRBV6-1	.	TRBJ1-1	CASSELRGQEAFF	TGTGCCAGCAGTGAGCTCAGGGGCCAGGAAGCTTTCTTT
TRBD2	TRBV6-6	.	TRBJ2-7	CASSRTSGYEQYF	TGTGCCAGCAGTCGGACTAGCGGATACGAGCAGTACTTC
TRBD1	TRBV19	.	TRBJ1-4	CASSIGAGQGREKLFF	TGTGCCAGTAGTATCGGAGCGGGACAGGGCCGTGAAAAACTGTTTTTT
TRBD2	TRBV7-3	once	TRBJ2-1	CASSLGLGNEQFF	TGTGCCAGCAGCTTGGGACTAGGCAATGAGCAGTTCTTC
TRBD1	TRBV7-2	.	TRBJ2-7	CASSLGQGMYYEQYF	TGTGCCAGCAGCTTAGGACAGGGGATGTACTACGAGCAGTACTTC
.	TRBV5-4	.	TRBJ2-7	CASSFKGTTTLKQGF	TGTGCCAGCAGCTTTAAGGGGACAACGACCTTGAAACAGGGATTC
.	TRBV18	.	TRBJ2-1	CASSPRGGDWNEQFF	TGTGCCAGCTCACCCCGTGGAGGGGACTGGAATGAGCAGTTCTTC